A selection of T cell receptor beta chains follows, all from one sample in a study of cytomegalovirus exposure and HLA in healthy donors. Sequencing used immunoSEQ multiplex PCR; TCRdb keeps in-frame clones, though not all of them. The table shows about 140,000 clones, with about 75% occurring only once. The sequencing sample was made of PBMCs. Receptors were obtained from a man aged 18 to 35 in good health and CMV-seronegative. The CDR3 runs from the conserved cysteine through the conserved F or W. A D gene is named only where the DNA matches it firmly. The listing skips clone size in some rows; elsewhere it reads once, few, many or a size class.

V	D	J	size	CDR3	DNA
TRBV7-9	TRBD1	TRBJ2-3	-	CASSLYRTGKTDTQYF	TGTGCCAGCAGCTTATACCGGACAGGGAAAACAGATACGCAGTATTTT
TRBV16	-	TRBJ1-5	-	CASSLLGGEEEQPQHF	TGTGCCAGCAGCCTTCTAGGCGGGGAGGAGGAACAGCCCCAGCATTTT
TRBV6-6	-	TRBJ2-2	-	CASSSRDSPTGELFF	TGTGCCAGCAGTTCCCGGGACTCACCCACCGGGGAGCTGTTTTTT
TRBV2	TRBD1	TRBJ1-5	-	CASRDSGTGVLSNQPQHF	TGTGCCAGCAGAGACTCCGGGACAGGGGTACTAAGCAATCAGCCCCAGCATTTT
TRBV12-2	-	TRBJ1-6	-	CASRPGETSPLHF	TGTGCAAGTCGCCCAGGGGAAACTTCACCCCTCCACTTT
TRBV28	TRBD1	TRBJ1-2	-	CASSFRQGVYYGYTF	TGTGCCAGCAGTTTTAGACAGGGGGTCTACTATGGCTACACCTTC
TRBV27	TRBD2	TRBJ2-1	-	CASSSLTHTSGIGNEQFF	TGTGCCAGCAGTTCCCTTACCCACACTAGCGGGATCGGAAATGAGCAGTTCTTC
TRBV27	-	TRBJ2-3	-	CASSLWQGSTDTQYF	TGTGCCAGCAGTTTATGGCAGGGAAGCACAGATACGCAGTATTTT
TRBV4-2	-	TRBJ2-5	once	CASSLLGVAGETQYF	TGTGCCAGCAGCCTTCTCGGGGTGGCGGGGGAGACCCAGTACTTC
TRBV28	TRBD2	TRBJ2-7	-	CASSSLAGGYYEQYF	TGTGCCAGCAGTTCGTTAGCGGGAGGCTATTACGAGCAGTACTTC
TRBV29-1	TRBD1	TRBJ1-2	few	CSVVDREGGYTF	TGCAGCGTGGTTGACAGGGAAGGAGGCTACACCTTC
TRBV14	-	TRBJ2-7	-	CASSRDRSSYEQYF	TGTGCCAGCAGCCGCGACAGGAGCTCCTACGAGCAGTACTTC
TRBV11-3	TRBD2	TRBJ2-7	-	CASSLQGGNTYEQYF	TGTGCCAGCAGCTTGCAGGGAGGGAATACCTACGAGCAGTACTTC
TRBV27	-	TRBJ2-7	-	CASRDQQYSYEQYF	TGTGCCAGCAGAGACCAACAGTACTCCTACGAGCAGTACTTC
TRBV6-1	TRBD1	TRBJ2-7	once	CASRRTGSYEQYF	TGTGCCAGCAGACGGACAGGTTCCTACGAGCAGTACTTC
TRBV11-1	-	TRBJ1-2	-	CASSLSRRQEDGYTF	TGTGCCAGCAGTCTATCTAGACGACAGGAGGATGGCTACACCTTC
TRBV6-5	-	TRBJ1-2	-	CASSYEASNYGYTF	TGTGCCAGCAGTTACGAGGCCAGTAACTATGGCTACACCTTC
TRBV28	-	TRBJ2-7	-	CASSLAGSSYEQYF	TGTGCCAGCAGTTTAGCGGGGAGCTCCTACGAGCAGTACTTC
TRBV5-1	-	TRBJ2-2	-	CASSLAIQSPGELFF	TGCGCCAGCAGCTTGGCCATCCAGTCGCCCGGGGAGCTGTTTTTT
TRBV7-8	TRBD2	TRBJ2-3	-	CASSLGLAGSTDTQYF	TGTGCCAGCAGCTTAGGGCTAGCGGGAAGCACAGATACGCAGTATTTT
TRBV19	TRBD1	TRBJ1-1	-	CASSIETGRNTEAFF	TGTGCCAGTAGCATCGAGACAGGGAGGAACACTGAAGCTTTCTTT
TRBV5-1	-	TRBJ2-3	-	CASSLGPGDSDTQYF	TGCGCCAGCAGCTTGGGCCCTGGAGATTCAGATACGCAGTATTTT
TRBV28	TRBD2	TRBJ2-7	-	CASSLSGGLIYEQYF	TGTGCCAGCAGTCTCAGCGGGGGTCTTATCTACGAGCAGTACTTC
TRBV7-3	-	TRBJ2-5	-	CASSLSRQETQYF	TGTGCCAGCAGCTTAAGCAGGCAAGAGACCCAGTACTTC
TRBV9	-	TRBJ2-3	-	CASGPWGSTDTQYF	TGTGCCAGCGGACCGTGGGGCAGCACAGATACGCAGTATTTT
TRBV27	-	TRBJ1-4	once	CASRGGTNEKLFF	TGTGCCAGCAGGGGAGGCACTAATGAAAAACTGTTTTTT
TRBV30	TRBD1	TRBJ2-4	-	CAWSVQGNIQYF	TGTGCCTGGAGTGTACAGGGGAACATTCAGTACTTC
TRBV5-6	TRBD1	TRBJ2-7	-	CASSFLRRGQGYGEQYF	TGTGCCAGCAGCTTTTTGAGGCGGGGACAGGGGTACGGCGAGCAGTACTTC
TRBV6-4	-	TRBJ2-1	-	CASSGNSGGNNEQFF	TGTGCCAGCAGTGGTAATAGCGGCGGGAACAATGAGCAGTTCTTC
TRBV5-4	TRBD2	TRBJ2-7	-	CASSPGGSDEQYF	TGTGCCAGCAGCCCGGGGGGGTCGGACGAGCAGTACTTC
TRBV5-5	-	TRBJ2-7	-	CASSSGVGMSYEQYF	TGTGCCAGCAGCTCGGGGGTGGGGATGTCCTACGAGCAGTACTTC
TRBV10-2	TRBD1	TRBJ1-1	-	CASGNLQGAFNPEAFF	TGCGCCAGCGGTAACCTACAGGGGGCTTTCAACCCTGAAGCTTTCTTT
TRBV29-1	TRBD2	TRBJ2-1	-	CSVGGAYSGLAGNEQFF	TGCAGCGTTGGAGGGGCCTACTCAGGACTAGCGGGTAATGAGCAGTTCTTC
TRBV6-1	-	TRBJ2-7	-	CASSETSSRAYEQYF	TGTGCCAGCAGTGAAACGTCGTCAAGAGCCTACGAGCAGTACTTC
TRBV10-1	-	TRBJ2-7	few	CASSAYRGGYEQYF	TGCGCCAGCAGTGCTTACAGGGGGGGCTACGAGCAGTACTTC
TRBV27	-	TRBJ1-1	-	CASSLLSSGYVNTEAFF	TGTGCCAGCAGTTTACTCTCATCAGGCTACGTTAACACTGAAGCTTTCTTT
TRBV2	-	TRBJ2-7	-	CASSGIGVRTATYEQYF	TGTGCCAGCAGTGGTATAGGGGTTCGGACAGCCACCTACGAGCAGTACTTC
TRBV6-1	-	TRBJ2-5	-	CASSDGTQETQYF	TGTGCCAGCAGTGACGGGACACAAGAGACCCAGTACTTC
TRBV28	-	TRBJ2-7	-	CASSSPRGLADRPPYEQYF	TGTGCCAGCAGTTCCCCCCGGGGGCTAGCGGACCGCCCTCCCTACGAGCAGTACTTC
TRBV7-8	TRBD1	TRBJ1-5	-	CASSRQGATSNQPQHF	TGTGCCAGCAGCAGACAGGGGGCGACGAGCAATCAGCCCCAGCATTTT
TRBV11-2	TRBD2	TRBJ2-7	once	CASRSSGSYEQYF	TGTGCCAGCCGTTCTAGCGGATCCTACGAGCAGTACTTC
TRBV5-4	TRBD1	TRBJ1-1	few	CASSSSGQGVNTEAFF	TGTGCCAGCAGCTCGTCGGGACAGGGGGTAAACACTGAAGCTTTCTTT
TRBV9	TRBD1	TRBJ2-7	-	CASSPWTGGQDSYEQYF	TGTGCCAGCAGCCCATGGACAGGGGGCCAAGACTCCTACGAGCAGTACTTC
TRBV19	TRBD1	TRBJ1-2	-	CATYSMGQGANYGYTF	TGTGCCACCTACTCTATGGGACAGGGGGCAAACTATGGCTACACCTTC
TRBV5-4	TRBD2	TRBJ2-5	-	CASSLAPAGGLETQYF	TGTGCCAGCAGCTTGGCGCCAGCGGGGGGGCTAGAGACCCAGTACTTC